These 14 T cell receptor beta chains were all obtained from the same sample, sequenced in a study of control samples from healthy donors and cancer patients. Some clones are missing from TCRdb's copy, which holds only in-frame ones; the method was immunoSEQ multiplex PCR. In the table there are around 130,000 clones, about 92% of which are singletons. The sample taken for sequencing was PBMCs. Source of these receptors: a man between 45 and 60 years old with head and neck cancer.

The chain employs TRBV6-1 and TRBJ1-1; possibly TRBD1 for D (5 bases). The CDR3 consists of 14 residues. Germline CDR1 and CDR2: MNHNS and SASEGT. Deletions cut 1 base from V and 0 bases from J, with 6 bases between. The CDR3 here is CASSEGQMNTEAFF. CDR3 in DNA: TGTGCCAGCAGTGAAGGACAGATGAACACTGAAGCTTTCTTT.

The V call is TRBV28, the J call TRBJ1-1, with D unclear. Germline CDR1 reads MDHEN; CDR2 reads SYDVKM. The CDR3 totals 11 residues. V gave up 3 bases and J gave up 4 bases, with 3 bases separating them. The CDR3 bases are TGTGCCAGCAGTTTCGCCACTGAAGCTTTCTTT. It is translated as CASSFATEAFF.

The CDR3 sequence is CASSPPGQGARSDTQYF. The DNA of the CDR3 is TGCGCCAGCAGCCCCCCGGGACAGGGAGCGCGGTCGGATACGCAGTATTTT. This sequence joins TRBV5-1 and TRBJ2-3; 9 bases map to TRBD1. The ends lost 4 bases at V and 6 bases at J; junction bases unmatched: 15. This CDR3 spans 17 amino acids. Germline CDR1 SGHRS, CDR2 YFSETQ.

This clone occurred once. The chain carries TRBV11-2 and TRBJ1-4; tentative D call: TRBD1 (5 bases). Trimming pared 1 base from V and 0 bases from J, leaving 12 bases between. CDR3 length equals 17 residues. Germline values: CDR1 SGHAT, CDR2 FQNNGV. CDR3 amino acids: CASSLGRGRTTNEKLFF. The CDR3 DNA is TGTGCCAGCAGCTTAGGGAGGGGACGAACAACTAATGAAAAACTGTTTTTT.

The rearrangement links TRBV6-5 to TRBJ1-5; no clear D gene. V dropped 6 bases and J dropped 4 bases, with 10 bases sitting between them. The CDR3 is made up of 13 amino acids. CDR1 MNHEY and CDR2 SVGAGI come from the germline V gene. CDR3 DNA sequence: TGTGCCAGCAGGATGACTTGGAATCAGCCCCAGCATTTT. Translation gives CASRMTWNQPQHF.

The V gene is TRBV7-3, the J gene TRBJ1-1; D gene ambiguous. CDR1 is SGHTA, CDR2 FQGTGA, per germline. V dropped 5 bases and J dropped 1 base, with 14 bases sitting between them. The CDR3 runs to 15 residues. The CDR3 loop reads CASSQGSTGNTEAFF. The CDR3 DNA is TGTGCCAGCAGCCAAGGGTCTACCGGGAACACTGAAGCTTTCTTT. The variable domain in full, with the rest retrieved from reference TRBV7-3 and TRBJ1-1, is GAGVSQTPSNKVTEKGKYVELRCDPISGHTALYWYRQSLGQGPEFLIYFQGTGAADDSGLPNDRFFAVRPEGSVSTLKIQRTERGDSAVYLCASSQGSTGNTEAFFGQGTRLTVV.

This clone was seen a single time. The chain uses TRBV6-5 and TRBJ1-3; D unresolved. Trimming shortened V by 4 bases and J by 0 bases, and 7 bases separated the two germline ends. Germline CDR1 is MNHEY and CDR2 is SVGAGI. CDR3 length: 14 amino acids. CDR3 nucleotides: TGTGCCAGCAGTTCCTTGAGCTCTGGAAACACCATATATTTT. It encodes CASSSLSSGNTIYF.

The chain is built from TRBV12-5 and TRBJ2-7; D is uncertain. The length of the CDR3 is 12 residues. Germline values: CDR1 LGHNT, CDR2 FRNRAP. Trimming removed 2 bases at V and 0 bases at J, with 2 bases between. CDR3 sequence (DNA): TGTGCTAGTGGTTTGTTCTCCTACGAGCAGTACTTC. Protein product: CASGLFSYEQYF.

The chain has TRBV3-1 (or the pseudogene TRBV3-2) and TRBJ1-1, with D possibly matching TRBD1 (6 bases). CDR1 is LGHDT and CDR2 is YNNKEL in the germline V gene (reference sequence). The CDR3 totals 15 residues. The germline V and J ends were trimmed by 1 base and 1 base, with 10 bases remaining between them. CDR3 in DNA: TGTGCCAGCAGCCAAGTCGGGGGACAGAACACTGAAGCTTTCTTT. It codes for CASSQVGGQNTEAFF.

The V gene is TRBV7-6, the J gene TRBJ2-7, with 9 bases fitting TRBD1. This CDR3 spans 14 amino acids. V lost 3 bases, J lost 4 bases, and 4 bases stayed unmatched. Germline V gene sequence: CDR1 SGHVS, CDR2 FNYEAQ. The CDR3 DNA is TGTGCCAGCAGCTTGGGGACAGGGAGGTACGAGCAGTACTTC. It codes for CASSLGTGRYEQYF.

This clone has just a few counts. As DNA, the CDR3 is TGCGCCAGCAGTGAAGGACAATACACCGGGGAGCTGTTTTTT. It is translated as CASSEGQYTGELFF. The V and J genes are TRBV5-1 and TRBJ2-2; D might be TRBD1 (5 bases). There are 14 residues in the CDR3. Trimming cost V 5 bases and J 3 bases, with 11 bases left between them. Germline V gene lookup returns CDR1 SGHRS and CDR2 YFSETQ.

The chain employs TRBV15 and TRBJ2-3, with D perhaps matching TRBD1 or TRBD2 (5 bases each). The CDR3 covers 15 residues. Germline V CDR1 and CDR2: LNHNV, YYDKDF (reference sequence). V was trimmed by 8 bases and J by 0 bases, leaving 15 bases between them. The CDR3 region is CATAPSGGSTDTQYF. DNA of the CDR3: TGTGCCACCGCTCCTTCTGGGGGTAGCACAGATACGCAGTATTTT.

The V gene is TRBV7-9, the J gene TRBJ2-2; D is unclear. The V and J ends lost 0 bases and 1 base respectively, with 6 bases between them. CDR3 length equals 15 residues. CDR1 is SEHNR and CDR2 is FQNEAQ in the germline V gene (reference sequence). The CDR3 region has the DNA TGTGCCAGCAGCTTAGCGGAGCGGAACACCGGGGAGCTGTTTTTT. Translation gives CASSLAERNTGELFF.

The chain has TRBV11-2 and TRBJ2-7, with a possible D match to TRBD2 (5 bases). Germline V gene data show CDR1 as SGHAT and CDR2 as FQNNGV. Trimming shortened V by 3 bases and J by 0 bases, and 9 bases separated the two germline ends. This CDR3 has 14 amino acids. The CDR3 protein is CASSFGAVSYEQYF. DNA for the CDR3: TGTGCCAGCAGCTTTGGAGCGGTCTCCTACGAGCAGTACTTC.